This TCR beta chain originates from a study of shared clonotypes between healthy human individuals. Assay execution took place at the deep level. As handled by the study authors: ImmunoSEQ yielded junction-only sequences lacking quality scores, so filtering differed. The data were produced by immunoSEQ multiplex PCR, yet TCRdb's version contains in-frame clones alone and is incomplete. V and J calls and clone size are those listed in that table; D and trimming were worked out from the DNA. The sample has around 1,000,000 clones; roughly 80% are singletons. There are 19 residues in the CDR3. CDR1 is SGHTA, CDR2 FQGNSA, per germline. Unmatched junction bases numbered 15, after V lost 5 bases and J lost 2 bases.

Sequenced: memory CD4+ T cells from PBMCs. Subset specified: CD45RA-negative fraction. The TCR originated in a man aged 18-30 years in good health. Some clones in this sample may be carry-over from other donors' samples. The chain has TRBV7-2 and TRBJ2-3, with TRBD2 matching 11 bases. The CDR3 DNA follows: TGTGCCAGCAGCGCGTGGCGGACTAGCGGGTGGGGCCCCACAGATACGCAGTATTTT. This codes for CASSAWRTSGWGPTDTQYF.